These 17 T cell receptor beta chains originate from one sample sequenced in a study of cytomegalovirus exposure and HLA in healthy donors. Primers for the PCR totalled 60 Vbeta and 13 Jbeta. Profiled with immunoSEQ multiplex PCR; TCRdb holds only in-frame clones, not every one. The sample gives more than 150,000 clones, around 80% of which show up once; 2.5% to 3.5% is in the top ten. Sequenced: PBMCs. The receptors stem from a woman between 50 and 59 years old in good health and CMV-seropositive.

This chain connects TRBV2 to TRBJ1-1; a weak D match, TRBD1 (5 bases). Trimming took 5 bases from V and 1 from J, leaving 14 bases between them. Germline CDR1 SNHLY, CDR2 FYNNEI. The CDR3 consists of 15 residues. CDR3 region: CASSSLGGGNTEAFF. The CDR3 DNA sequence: TGTGCCAGCAGTTCCCTCGGCGGGGGGAACACTGAAGCTTTCTTT.

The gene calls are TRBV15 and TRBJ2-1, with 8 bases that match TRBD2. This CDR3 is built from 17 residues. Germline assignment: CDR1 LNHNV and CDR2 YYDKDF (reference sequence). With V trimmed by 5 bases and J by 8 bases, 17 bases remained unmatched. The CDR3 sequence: CATSFLLGTSRPDEQFF. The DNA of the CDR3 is TGTGCCACCAGCTTCCTACTGGGGACTAGTAGGCCCGATGAGCAGTTCTTC.

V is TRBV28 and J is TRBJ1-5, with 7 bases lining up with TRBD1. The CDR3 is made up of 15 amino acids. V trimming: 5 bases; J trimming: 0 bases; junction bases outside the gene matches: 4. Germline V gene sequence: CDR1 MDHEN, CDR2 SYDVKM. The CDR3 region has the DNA TGTGCCAGCAGTCCCAGGGGGTATAGCAATCAGCCCCAGCATTTT. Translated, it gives CASSPRGYSNQPQHF.

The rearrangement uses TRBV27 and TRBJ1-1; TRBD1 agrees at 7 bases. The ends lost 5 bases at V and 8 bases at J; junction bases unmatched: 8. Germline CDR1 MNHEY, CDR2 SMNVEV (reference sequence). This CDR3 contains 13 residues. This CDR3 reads CASSHGGQPEAFF. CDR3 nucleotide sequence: TGTGCCAGCAGTCACGGGGGACAGCCGGAAGCTTTCTTT.

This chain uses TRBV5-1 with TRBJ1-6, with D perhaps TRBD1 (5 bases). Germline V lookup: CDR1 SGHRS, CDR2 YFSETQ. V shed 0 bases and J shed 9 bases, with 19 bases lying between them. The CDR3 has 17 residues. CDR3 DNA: TGCGCCAGCAGCTTGGGGGGCACAGGCCTACCCGTTTCACCCCTCCACTTT. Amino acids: CASSLGGTGLPVSPLHF.

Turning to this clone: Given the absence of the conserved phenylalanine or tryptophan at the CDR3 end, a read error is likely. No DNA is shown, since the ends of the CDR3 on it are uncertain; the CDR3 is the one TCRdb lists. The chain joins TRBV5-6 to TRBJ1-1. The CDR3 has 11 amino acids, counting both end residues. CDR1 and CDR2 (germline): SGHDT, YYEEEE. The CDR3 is CASSLEGDTSG.

The CDR3 sequence: CASSWTKTTWQFF. For the CDR3, the DNA is TGTGCCAGCAGTTGGACAAAAACTACATGGCAGTTCTTC. The chain combines TRBV6-5 with TRBJ2-1; weak D call: TRBD1 (5 bases). V gave up 4 bases and J gave up 12 bases, with 16 bases separating them. Germline loops: CDR1 MNHEY, CDR2 SVGAGI. The CDR3 runs 13 residues.

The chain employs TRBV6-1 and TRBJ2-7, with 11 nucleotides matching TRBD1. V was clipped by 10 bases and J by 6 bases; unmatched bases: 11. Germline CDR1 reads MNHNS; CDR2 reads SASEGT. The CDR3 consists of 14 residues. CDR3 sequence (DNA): TGTGCCACCATTCGGGACAGGGGGTCGTTCGAGCAGTACTTC. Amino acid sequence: CATIRDRGSFEQYF.

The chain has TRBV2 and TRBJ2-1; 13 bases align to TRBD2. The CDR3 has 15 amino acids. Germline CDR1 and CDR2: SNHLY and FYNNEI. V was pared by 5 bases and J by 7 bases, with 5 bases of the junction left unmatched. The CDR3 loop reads CASSPGLAGLNEQFF. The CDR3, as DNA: TGTGCCAGCAGTCCGGGACTAGCGGGGTTGAATGAGCAGTTCTTC.

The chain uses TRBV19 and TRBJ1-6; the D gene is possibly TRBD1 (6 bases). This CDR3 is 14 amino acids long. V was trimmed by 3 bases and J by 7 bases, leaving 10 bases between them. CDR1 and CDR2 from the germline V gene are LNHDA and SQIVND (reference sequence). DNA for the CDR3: TGTGCCAGTAGTATGACAGGTGACAATTCACCCCTCCACTTT. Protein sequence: CASSMTGDNSPLHF.

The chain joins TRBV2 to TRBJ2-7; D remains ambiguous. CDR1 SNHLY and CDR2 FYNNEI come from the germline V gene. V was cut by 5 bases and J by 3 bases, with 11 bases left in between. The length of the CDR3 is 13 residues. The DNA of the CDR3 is TGTGCCAGCAGTCGGCAGGCCTACTACGAGCAGTACTTC. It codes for CASSRQAYYEQYF. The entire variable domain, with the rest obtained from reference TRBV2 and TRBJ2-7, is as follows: EPEVTQTPSHQVTQMGQEVILRCVPISNHLYFYWYRQILGQKVEFLVSFYNNEISEKSEIFDDQFSVERPDGSNFTLKIRSTKLEDSAMYFCASSRQAYYEQYFGPGTRLTVT.

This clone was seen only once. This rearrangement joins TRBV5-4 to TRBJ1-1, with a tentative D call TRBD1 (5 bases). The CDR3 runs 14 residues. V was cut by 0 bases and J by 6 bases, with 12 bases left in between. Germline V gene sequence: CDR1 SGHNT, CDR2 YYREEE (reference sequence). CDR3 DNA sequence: TGTGCCAGCAGCTTGGTGGGCGGGGACCCTGAAGCTTTCTTT. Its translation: CASSLVGGDPEAFF.

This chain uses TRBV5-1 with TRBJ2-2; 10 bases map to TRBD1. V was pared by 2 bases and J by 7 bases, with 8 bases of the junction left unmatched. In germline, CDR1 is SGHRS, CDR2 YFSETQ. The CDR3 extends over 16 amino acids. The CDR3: CASSLDGTGVHGELFF. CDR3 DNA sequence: TGCGCCAGCAGCTTAGACGGGACAGGGGTACACGGGGAGCTGTTTTTT.

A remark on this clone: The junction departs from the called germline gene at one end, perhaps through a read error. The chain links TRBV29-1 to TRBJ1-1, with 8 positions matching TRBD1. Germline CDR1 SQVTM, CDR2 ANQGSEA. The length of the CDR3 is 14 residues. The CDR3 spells CSVEVESNRGDRGF. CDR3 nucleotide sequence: TGCAGCGTTGAAGTGGAATCCAACAGGGGGGACCGGGGCTTT.

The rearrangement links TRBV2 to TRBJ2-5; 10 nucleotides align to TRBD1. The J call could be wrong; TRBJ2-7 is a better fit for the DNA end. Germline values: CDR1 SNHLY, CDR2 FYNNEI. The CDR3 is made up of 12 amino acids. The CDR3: CASKDRGSEQYF. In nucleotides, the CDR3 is TGTGCCAGCAAGGACAGGGGGTCCGAGCAGTACTTC.

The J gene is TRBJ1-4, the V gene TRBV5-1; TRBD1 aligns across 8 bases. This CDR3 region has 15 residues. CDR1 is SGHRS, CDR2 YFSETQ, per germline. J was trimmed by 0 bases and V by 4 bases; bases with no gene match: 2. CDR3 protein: CASSPGQATNEKLFF. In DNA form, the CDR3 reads TGCGCCAGCAGCCCGGGACAGGCAACTAATGAAAAACTGTTTTTT.

For the CDR3, the DNA is TGTGCCAGCAGCTTGGGCGGGGGGTCCCAGCTGGCGACCCAGTACTTC. Translating gives CASSLGGGSQLATQYF. The chain couples TRBV5-4 to TRBJ2-5, with 8 bases aligning to TRBD2. The CDR3 runs to 16 residues. Germline CDR1 is SGHNT and CDR2 is YYREEE (reference sequence). V shed 0 bases, J shed 7 bases, and the junction held 11 bases outside the gene matches. Looking up the rest from reference TRBV5-4 and TRBJ2-5 gives the full variable domain: ETGVTQSPTHLIKTRGQQVTLRCSSQSGHNTVSWYQQALGQGPQFIFQYYREEENGRGNFPPRFSGLQFPNYSSELNVNALELDDSALYLCASSLGGGSQLATQYFGPGTRLLVL.